The 22 T cell receptor beta chains presented below share a single source sample, sequenced in a study of T cell responses to AZD1222 COVID-19 vaccine. The repertoire was sequenced with immunoSEQ multiplex PCR; TCRdb's copy has only in-frame clones and lacks some. The sample lists tens of thousands of clones; more than 85% were seen once. The sample here was peripheral blood, taken on day 0 of AZD1222 vaccination. These receptors were obtained from an adult in good health.

J is TRBJ1-5 and V is TRBV7-2; D uncertain. Germline V gene lookup returns CDR1 SGHTA and CDR2 FQGNSA. Trimming pared 1 base from V and 8 bases from J, leaving 18 bases between. The CDR3 runs to 16 residues. Written as DNA, the CDR3 is TGTGCCAGCAGCTTAGACGTGGCAGCTCCGACGGAGCCCCAGCATTTT. Translation gives CASSLDVAAPTEPQHF.

The genes are TRBV10-2 and TRBJ2-5, with 13 bases that match TRBD2. CDR1 and CDR2 (germline): WSHSY, SAAADI. After removal of 4 bases from V and 3 bases from J, the junction contained 8 bases not matched to a gene. The CDR3 extends over 17 amino acids. The CDR3 sequence: CASSVSSGLAGEETQYF. The CDR3 DNA is TGCGCCAGCAGTGTCTCTTCCGGACTAGCGGGGGAAGAGACCCAGTACTTC.

The chain carries TRBV19 and TRBJ1-2, with D perhaps TRBD1 (5 bases). The CDR3 is made up of 13 amino acids. Germline V gene data show CDR1 as LNHDA and CDR2 as SQIVND (reference sequence). Trimming took off 8 bases at V and 3 bases at J, with 13 bases between the two ends. CDR3 coding DNA: TGTGCCAGTTCCAGGGAGTTGCACTATGGCTACACCTTC. Its protein is CASSRELHYGYTF.

The chain has TRBV6-1 and TRBJ1-5, with 7 positions matching TRBD1. The CDR3 sequence is 14 residues long. Germline-derived CDR1 and CDR2 are MNHNS and SASEGT. Losses at the gene ends were 1 base for V and 9 bases for J; bases not matched to a gene: 6. The DNA for the CDR3 is TGTGCCAGCAGTGAAGAAGGGGGCTGGAGGCCCCAGCATTTT. This translates into CASSEEGGWRPQHF.

The genes are TRBV12-3 or TRBV12-4 and TRBJ1-5, with D unresolved. The CDR3 sequence is 12 residues long. Trimming stripped 3 bases from V and 4 bases from J, with 4 bases between. CDR3 in DNA: TGTGCCAGCAGTTTCCGAAATCAGCCCCAGCATTTT. This translates into CASSFRNQPQHF.

J is TRBJ2-7 and V is TRBV11-2; D possibly corresponds to TRBD1 (6 bases). The CDR3 totals 13 residues. The germline V and J ends were trimmed by 1 base and 6 bases, with 10 bases remaining between them. Germline V gene data show CDR1 as SGHAT and CDR2 as FQNNGV. The CDR3 nucleotides are TGTGCCAGCAGCTTAGTAAGCAGGGGCGAGCAGTACTTC. It is translated as CASSLVSRGEQYF.

The rearrangement joins TRBV18 to TRBJ1-2; D is unresolved. Deletions cut 3 bases from V and 5 bases from J, with 16 bases between. The germline V gene has CDR1 KGHSH and CDR2 LQKENI. The CDR3 sequence is 15 residues long. The CDR3 region is CASSPRINFQYGYTF. The CDR3 coding sequence is TGTGCCAGCTCACCTCGGATAAATTTCCAGTATGGCTACACCTTC.

The genes are TRBV7-9 and TRBJ2-5, with 8 bases identical to TRBD1. The length of the CDR3 is 14 residues. With V trimmed by 5 bases and J by 5 bases, 7 bases remained unmatched. Germline V lookup: CDR1 SEHNR, CDR2 FQNEAQ (reference sequence). The CDR3 loop is CASSRTGLGETQYF. The CDR3 coding sequence is TGTGCCAGCAGCAGGACAGGGCTGGGGGAGACCCAGTACTTC.

The chain has TRBV30 and TRBJ2-7; TRBD2 is a possible D gene (7 bases). The V and J ends lost 5 bases and 2 bases respectively, with 10 bases between them. The germline V gene encodes CDR1 GTSNPN and CDR2 SVGIG (reference sequence). The CDR3 has 12 amino acids. This CDR3 reads CAWEGGTYEQYF. CDR3 bases: TGTGCCTGGGAGGGGGGGACCTACGAGCAGTACTTC.

The chain employs TRBV6-5 and TRBJ1-3; 11 nucleotides align to TRBD1. This CDR3 has 15 residues. Germline lookup yields CDR1 MNHEY and CDR2 SVGAGI. Trimming took 6 bases from V and 0 from J; bases not matched to a gene: 1. DNA for the CDR3: TGTGCCAGCAGGGGACAGGGGGTCTCTGGAAACACCATATATTTT. This gives the protein CASRGQGVSGNTIYF.

The V call is TRBV5-8, the J call TRBJ2-7; 7 bases fit TRBD1. Germline V gene data show CDR1 as SGHTS and CDR2 as YDEGEE. V was pared by 4 bases and J by 4 bases, with 8 bases of the junction left unmatched. The CDR3 spans 14 residues. The CDR3 nucleotides read TGTGCCAGCAGCAGCGGACAGGTTTCGTACGAGCAGTACTTC. It is translated as CASSSGQVSYEQYF.

This chain uses TRBV4-2 with TRBJ1-6; 9 bases agree with TRBD1. Germline lookup yields CDR1 LGHNA and CDR2 YNFKEQ. Trimming at V came to 0 bases and at J to 8 bases, leaving 5 bases not matched to a gene. This CDR3 region has 16 residues. The CDR3 reads CASSQEAGQGYSPLHF. The CDR3 DNA reads as TGTGCCAGCAGCCAAGAGGCGGGACAGGGCTATTCACCCCTCCACTTT.

This sequence joins TRBV9 and TRBJ1-4, with D unresolved. Between the trimmed V and J ends, which lost 4 bases and 4 bases, there was a span of 8 bases. Germline loops: CDR1 SGDLS, CDR2 YYNGEE. The CDR3 has 13 residues. CDR3 sequence (DNA): TGTGCCAGCAGCCCCTTAAGTAATGAAAAACTGTTTTTT. The encoded protein is CASSPLSNEKLFF.

This sequence joins TRBV21-1 and TRBJ1-2; the listed D gene, TRBD1, was not tested against the DNA. TRBV21-1 is a pseudogene. The CDR3 is 17 residues long. The chain's CDR3 is CASSKIPNRGGLGGYTF. CDR3 nucleotides: TGTGCCAGCAGCAAAATTCCGAACAGGGGAGGTCTCGGGGGCTACACCTTC.

The gene calls are TRBV7-6 and TRBJ2-3, with TRBD2 matching over 12 bases. This CDR3 is 17 amino acids long. J gave up 3 bases and V 5 bases, and 9 bases lay outside the gene matches. Per the germline V gene, CDR1 is SGHVS and CDR2 is FNYEAQ. The chain's CDR3 is CASSRVQTSGGTDTQYF. The CDR3 DNA reads as TGTGCCAGCAGCCGAGTTCAGACTAGCGGGGGTACAGATACGCAGTATTTT.

V usage is TRBV12-3 or TRBV12-4 and J usage is TRBJ1-2; perhaps TRBD1 as D (5 bases). Between the trimmed V and J ends, which lost 5 bases and 5 bases, there was a span of 12 bases. The CDR3 is made up of 13 amino acids. The CDR3 bases are TGTGCCAGCAGTACCAGGGATGCGTATGGCTACACCTTC. Its protein is CASSTRDAYGYTF.

This chain connects TRBV12-3 or TRBV12-4 to TRBJ1-1, with D possibly TRBD1 on 5 matching bases. V shed 4 bases and J shed 4 bases, with 7 bases lying between them. The CDR3 loop spans 12 amino acids. CDR3 amino acids: CASSSRVTEAFF. In DNA, the CDR3 is TGTGCCAGCAGTTCCAGGGTCACTGAAGCTTTCTTT.

Only one count was recorded for this clone. The chain joins TRBV6-1 to TRBJ1-2, with D possibly being TRBD1 (6 bases). Germline V lookup: CDR1 MNHNS, CDR2 SASEGT. V shed 2 bases and J shed 8 bases, with 12 bases lying between them. The CDR3 is made up of 13 amino acids. The CDR3 DNA reads as TGTGCCAGCAGTGAACGGGACATAGTCGGCTACACCTTC. The encoded protein is CASSERDIVGYTF.

This clone was observed a handful of times. A junction end diverges from the germline sequence, so it may reflect a read error. The gene calls are TRBV7-2 and TRBJ1-5, with unresolved D. The CDR3 consists of 14 residues. Germline assignment: CDR1 SGHTA and CDR2 FQGNSA. The CDR3 sequence is CASSLAGSTQPQHF. The CDR3 coding sequence is TGTGCCAGCAGCTTAGCGGGCAGCACTCAGCCCCAGCATTTT.

The gene calls are TRBV19 and TRBJ2-2; 9 bases are a match to TRBD2. There are 17 residues in the CDR3. Germline CDR1 LNHDA, CDR2 SQIVND (reference sequence). V dropped 1 base and J dropped 0; count of bases not matched to a gene: 3. The CDR3 DNA is TGTGCCAGTAGTATAGGGGTAGCGGGGGCGAACACCGGGGAGCTGTTTTTT. This encodes CASSIGVAGANTGELFF.

This clone was detected once. The rearrangement links TRBV4-2 to TRBJ1-5; a possible D gene is TRBD1 (5 bases). Trimming left V 1 base short and J 4 bases short, with 11 bases between. Germline V lookup: CDR1 LGHNA, CDR2 YNFKEQ. The CDR3 extends over 15 amino acids. Here the CDR3 reads CASSQGSEGNQPQHF. The CDR3 DNA reads as TGTGCCAGCAGCCAAGGCAGCGAGGGGAATCAGCCCCAGCATTTT.

The rearrangement links TRBV27 to TRBJ2-1; 9 bases agree with TRBD1. The CDR3 contains 15 residues. CDR1 and CDR2 (germline): MNHEY, SMNVEV (reference sequence). V shed 5 bases, J shed 10 bases, and the junction held 12 bases outside the gene matches. CDR3 nucleotide sequence: TGTGCCAGCAGTAAGCCGGGACAGGGTTCAGGGGAGCAGTTCTTC. Protein: CASSKPGQGSGEQFF.